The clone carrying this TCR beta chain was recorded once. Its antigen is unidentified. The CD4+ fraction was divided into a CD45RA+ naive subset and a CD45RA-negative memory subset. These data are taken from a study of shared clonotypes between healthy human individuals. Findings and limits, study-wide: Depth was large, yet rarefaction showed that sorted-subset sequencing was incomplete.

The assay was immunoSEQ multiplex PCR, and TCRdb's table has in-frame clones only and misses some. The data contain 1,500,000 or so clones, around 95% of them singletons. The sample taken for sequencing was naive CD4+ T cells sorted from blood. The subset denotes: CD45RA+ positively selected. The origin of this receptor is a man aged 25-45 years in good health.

The chain's CDR3 is CASSQVRRGSSYNEQFF. CDR3 in DNA: TGTGCCAGCAGCCAAGTTCGACGGGGTAGCTCCTACAATGAGCAGTTCTTC. The rearrangement joins TRBV14 to TRBJ2-1, with a possible D match to TRBD2 (5 bases). The CDR3 loop spans 17 amino acids. The germline V and J ends were trimmed by 1 base and 0 bases, with 13 bases remaining between them. CDR1 and CDR2 from the germline V gene are SGHDN and FVKESK.